This T cell receptor beta chain came from a study of blood T cells in healthy people across ages. The table lists this clonotype with a few counts. No antigen is known for it. Per the germline V gene, CDR1 is SEHNR and CDR2 is FQNEAQ (reference sequence). V gave up 2 bases and J gave up 4 bases, with 12 bases separating them. The CDR3 totals 15 residues. A second PCR, run for roughly 7 to 12 cycles, used a sample-barcoded 5' primer plus a J-beta primer mix. Samples each returned at least 3 million CDR3-containing paired-end reads. TCRdb independently ran MiXCR on the 5' RACE reads; one entry per CDR3 protein. There are around 750,000 distinct CDR3 sequences in the sample; about 53% occur only once, and about 38% lies in the top ten. Per-sample yields of isolated PBMCs were at least 6 million. Study-level findings and limits: Naive T cell percentage strongly correlated with TCR beta diversity.

The sequence derives from an elderly man in good health. The sample was blood. The chain uses TRBV7-9 and TRBJ2-1; D is ambiguous. CDR3 region: CASSLKSSAYNEQFF. DNA of the CDR3: TGTGCCAGCAGCTTAAAATCGAGTGCGTACAATGAGCAGTTCTTC.